This T cell receptor beta chain was sequenced in a study of blood T cell repertoires in COVID-19. The V end lost 3 bases, the J end lost 5 bases, and 7 bases lay between the germline ends. The CDR3 totals 12 residues. Germline CDR1 reads KGHSH; CDR2 reads LQKENI. The data were produced by immunoSEQ multiplex PCR, yet TCRdb's version contains in-frame clones alone and is incomplete. Of about 130,000 clones detected, about 85% appear once; the ten largest clones hold 1.9%. V is TRBV18 and J is TRBJ1-2; D call uncertain. The TCR sequence derives from a man aged 65 to 79 with acute or convalescent COVID-19. Material for sequencing was peripheral blood. The CDR3 region is CASSPGGYGYTF. The CDR3 DNA is TGTGCCAGCTCACCGGGAGGTTATGGCTACACCTTC. Looking up the rest from reference TRBV18 and TRBJ1-2 gives the full variable domain: NAGVMQNPRHLVRRRGQEARLRCSPMKGHSHVYWYRQLPEEGLKFMVYLQKENIIDESGMPKERFSAEFPKEGPSILRIQQVVRGDSAAYFCASSPGGYGYTFGSGTRLTVV.